A selection of T cell receptor beta chains follows, all from one sample in a study of Graves' ophthalmopathy and Graves' hyperthyroidism. MiXCR, applied by TCRdb to the multiplex PCR reads, yields one record per CDR3 protein. The profile covers about 210,000 distinct CDR3 sequences, with around 30% appearing a single time and around 9.8% taken by the ten largest. Sequencing input: peripheral blood. The receptors stem from a middle-aged man with Graves' ophthalmopathy. CDR3s include the opening cysteine and the closing phenylalanine or tryptophan.

v_gene: TRBV12-3/TRBV12-4; j_gene: TRBJ1-5; CDR3aa: CASSSWIGGPYSNQPQHF
v_gene: TRBV7-2; j_gene: TRBJ1-6; CDR3aa: CASSLDRQGWGSWTLHF
v_gene: TRBV6-5; j_gene: TRBJ1-5; CDR3aa: CASSYSKGQPQHF
v_gene: TRBV10-3; j_gene: TRBJ2-7; CDR3aa: CAISGGQDYEQYF
v_gene: TRBV7-9; j_gene: TRBJ2-5; CDR3aa: CASTQEETQYF
v_gene: TRBV28; j_gene: TRBJ1-1; CDR3aa: CASSFGTELEAFF
v_gene: TRBV6-2/TRBV6-3; j_gene: TRBJ2-5; CDR3aa: CASGGTSGKETQYF
v_gene: TRBV6-2/TRBV6-3; j_gene: TRBJ2-7; CDR3aa: CASSLTGEASLEQYF
v_gene: TRBV12-3/TRBV12-4; j_gene: TRBJ1-1; CDR3aa: CASTLTGVNTEAFF
v_gene: TRBV24-1; j_gene: TRBJ2-2; CDR3aa: CATSDLLGPFTGELFF
v_gene: TRBV2; j_gene: TRBJ2-7; CDR3aa: CASSVLAGGYEQYF
v_gene: TRBV28; j_gene: TRBJ2-7; CDR3aa: CASSLYRSHEQYF
v_gene: TRBV19; j_gene: TRBJ2-5; CDR3aa: CASSGMRDQERETQYF
v_gene: TRBV28; j_gene: TRBJ1-1; CDR3aa: CASSSRTGWTEAFF
v_gene: TRBV6-1; j_gene: TRBJ2-2; CDR3aa: CASRHGLAGELFF
v_gene: TRBV7-2; j_gene: TRBJ1-1; CDR3aa: CASSLGTLNTEAFF
v_gene: TRBV15; j_gene: TRBJ1-5; CDR3aa: CATSRDDWTGASNQPQHF
v_gene: TRBV6-5; j_gene: TRBJ1-1; CDR3aa: CASSYSTGRGAEAFF
v_gene: TRBV20-1; j_gene: TRBJ2-7; CDR3aa: CSARDPVTSAFYEQYF
v_gene: TRBV28; j_gene: TRBJ2-7; CDR3aa: CASSYRDRGHEQYF
v_gene: TRBV7-2; j_gene: TRBJ2-7; CDR3aa: CASSLAVAGPYEQYF
v_gene: TRBV12-3/TRBV12-4; j_gene: TRBJ1-2; CDR3aa: CASSLGTGVSYGYTF
v_gene: TRBV7-2; j_gene: TRBJ2-2; CDR3aa: CASSLAGGYTGELFF
v_gene: TRBV6-1; j_gene: TRBJ2-2; CDR3aa: CALDRLNTGELFF
v_gene: TRBV12-3/TRBV12-4; j_gene: TRBJ2-5; CDR3aa: CASSRGRGQTQYF
v_gene: TRBV12-3/TRBV12-4; j_gene: TRBJ1-3; CDR3aa: CASSPTGHGNTIYF
v_gene: TRBV4-1; j_gene: TRBJ1-1; CDR3aa: CASSQGRQGAEAFF
v_gene: TRBV6-2/TRBV6-3; j_gene: TRBJ1-5; CDR3aa: CASSKGVSNQPQHF
v_gene: TRBV11-2; j_gene: TRBJ2-5; CDR3aa: CASSFRQTDGAQYF
v_gene: TRBV7-8; j_gene: TRBJ2-5; CDR3aa: CASSLGVGDFETQYF
v_gene: TRBV5-1; j_gene: TRBJ2-5; CDR3aa: CASSSGTVQETQYF
v_gene: TRBV27; j_gene: TRBJ2-2; CDR3aa: CASRTGQRNTGELFF
v_gene: TRBV11-3; j_gene: TRBJ2-2; CDR3aa: CASSEIYTGELFF
v_gene: TRBV6-2/TRBV6-3; j_gene: TRBJ2-7; CDR3aa: CASSYIRGRRYEQYF
v_gene: TRBV6-1; j_gene: TRBJ2-5; CDR3aa: CASKIGETQYF
v_gene: TRBV2; j_gene: TRBJ2-7; CDR3aa: CASSGDNVRDEQYF
v_gene: TRBV29-1; j_gene: TRBJ2-7; CDR3aa: CSVEGALGTYEQYF
v_gene: TRBV4-1; j_gene: TRBJ2-7; CDR3aa: CASSPPRSYEQYF
v_gene: TRBV6-5; j_gene: TRBJ2-2; CDR3aa: CASSYGWTGELFF
v_gene: TRBV12-3/TRBV12-4; j_gene: TRBJ2-2; CDR3aa: CASSGSGRFTGELFF
v_gene: TRBV28; j_gene: TRBJ1-5; CDR3aa: CASSLYQGASNQPQHF